A single sample is the source of the 6 T cell receptor beta chains below, sequenced in a study of T cell changes during pregnancy in multiple sclerosis (dated by TCRdb to between 2018 and 2021). Library construction relied on the immunoSEQ multiplex PCR assay. TCRdb obtained this table from immuneACCESS and retained in-frame rearrangements with V and J assigned. These tables miss some clones; where compared with another copy, unresolved V genes account for less than half of the shortfall, and the remainder is unexplained. This sample holds over 65,000 clones; 91% were observed only once. The biggest ten clones account for roughly 0.87% of the sample. Sequencing was performed on peripheral blood, taken in the second trimester of pregnancy. The receptors stem from a female donor with multiple sclerosis, enrolled in a pregnancy study.

The rearrangement uses TRBV9 and TRBJ2-5; 7 bases map to TRBD1. CDR3 length: 14 residues. V trimming: 4 bases; J trimming: 1 base; junction bases outside the gene matches: 4. Germline V gene data show CDR1 as SGDLS and CDR2 as YYNGEE. Here the CDR3 DNA reads TGTGCCAGCAGCCTCTGGGACAGCCAAGAGACCCAGTACTTC. Translation: CASSLWDSQETQYF.

Here the CDR3 reads CASRMRDLGTGELFF. CDR3 DNA: TGTGCCAGTAGAATGCGGGACTTAGGCACCGGGGAGCTGTTTTTT. V is TRBV19 and J is TRBJ2-2, with D tentatively TRBD2 (6 bases). The ends were cut back, 6 bases at V and 4 bases at J, with 15 bases in the middle. The CDR3 runs to 15 residues. CDR1 and CDR2 from the germline V gene are LNHDA and SQIVND (reference sequence).

V is TRBV5-6 and J is TRBJ2-5; TRBD2 is a possible D gene (7 bases). CDR1 and CDR2 from the germline V gene are SGHDT and YYEEEE. The CDR3 is 14 residues long. Trimming removed 7 bases from V and 1 base from J, with 14 bases in between. CDR3 region: CASRLGGLQETQYF. CDR3 in DNA: TGTGCCAGCCGGCTCGGGGGGCTCCAAGAGACCCAGTACTTC.

The rearrangement uses TRBV19 and TRBJ1-2; TRBD1 aligns across 7 bases. This CDR3 is built from 12 residues. V lost 7 bases, J lost 7 bases, and 6 bases stayed unmatched. Germline V gives CDR1 LNHDA, CDR2 SQIVND (reference sequence). Written as DNA, the CDR3 is TGTGCCAGTAAAGGGACAGCCTTTGGCTACACCTTC. Residues: CASKGTAFGYTF.

J is TRBJ1-1 and V is TRBV5-4; D is uncertain. V gave up 5 bases and J gave up 7 bases, with 12 bases separating them. Germline CDR1 reads SGHNT; CDR2 reads YYREEE (reference sequence). This CDR3 is built from 12 residues. In nucleotides, the CDR3 is TGTGCCAGCAGTTCACAGCCCTATGAAGCTTTCTTT. Translating it yields CASSSQPYEAFF. Variable domain in full (rest from reference TRBV5-4 and TRBJ1-1): ETGVTQSPTHLIKTRGQQVTLRCSSQSGHNTVSWYQQALGQGPQFIFQYYREEENGRGNFPPRFSGLQFPNYSSELNVNALELDDSALYLCASSSQPYEAFFGQGTRLTVV.

The chain links TRBV7-2 to TRBJ1-2, with TRBD1 matching over 7 bases. The CDR3 spans 15 residues. With V trimmed by 7 bases and J by 4 bases, 12 bases remained unmatched. The germline CDR1 and CDR2 sequences are SGHTA and FQGNSA. CDR3 DNA sequence: TGTGCCAGCACTCGAAATGGACAGGATTTCTATGGCTACACCTTC. Translating it yields CASTRNGQDFYGYTF. The variable domain in full, completed from reference TRBV7-2 and TRBJ1-2, reads GAGVSQSPSNKVTEKGKDVELRCDPISGHTALYWYRQSLGQGLEFLIYFQGNSAPDKSGLPSDRFSAERTGGSVSTLTIQRTQQEDSAVYLCASTRNGQDFYGYTFGSGTRLTVV.